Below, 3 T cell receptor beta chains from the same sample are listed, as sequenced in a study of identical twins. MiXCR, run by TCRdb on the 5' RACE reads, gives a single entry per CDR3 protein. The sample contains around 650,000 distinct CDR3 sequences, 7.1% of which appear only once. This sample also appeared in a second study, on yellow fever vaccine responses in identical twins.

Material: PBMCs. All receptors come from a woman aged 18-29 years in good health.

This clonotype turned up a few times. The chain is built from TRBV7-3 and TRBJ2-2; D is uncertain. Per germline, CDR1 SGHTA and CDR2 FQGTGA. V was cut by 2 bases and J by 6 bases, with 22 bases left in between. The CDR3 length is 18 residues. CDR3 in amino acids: CASSLLGLRLFYSGELFF. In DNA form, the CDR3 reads TGTGCCAGCAGCTTATTGGGTCTTCGACTTTTTTATTCCGGGGAGCTGTTTTTT.

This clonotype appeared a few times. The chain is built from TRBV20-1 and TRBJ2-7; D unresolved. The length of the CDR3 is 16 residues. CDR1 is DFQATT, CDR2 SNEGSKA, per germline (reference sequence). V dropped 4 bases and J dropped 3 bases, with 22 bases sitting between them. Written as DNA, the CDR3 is TGCAGTGCTAATATATGGAATCCGGGCACCTACTACGAGCAGTACGTC. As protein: CSANIWNPGTYYEQYV.

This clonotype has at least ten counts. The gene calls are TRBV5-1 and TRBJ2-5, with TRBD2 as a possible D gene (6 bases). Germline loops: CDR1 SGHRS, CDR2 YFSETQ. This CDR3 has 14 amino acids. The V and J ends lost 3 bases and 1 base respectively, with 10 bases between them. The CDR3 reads CASSSPSAQETQYF. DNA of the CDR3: TGCGCCAGCAGCTCCCCTAGCGCCCAAGAGACCCAGTACTTC.